This TCR beta chain was retrieved from a study of blood T cell repertoires in COVID-19. Whole-study context: PBMCs, B-cell-depleted T cells, or T cells provided the cDNA or gDNA that made up the material.

CDR3 length equals 13 residues. The V gene's germline CDR1 is MDHEN and CDR2 SYDVKM. After removal of 11 bases from V and 7 bases from J, the junction contained 8 bases not matched to a gene. In the original analysis: Estimation of nucleated cell counts relied on the amplification of reference gene primers. Assay used: immunoSEQ multiplex PCR; TCRdb lists only in-frame clones, some missing. V, J and clone size were drawn from that table, and D and trimming were deduced from the DNA. This table holds 200,000 to 250,000 clones, approximately 84% found once. Participants had their cohort set by participant-reported clinical history. What the recovered Cohort 3 donors had was two negative PCRs, clearance, or symptom resolution.

The sequence came from a man aged 35-49 years who had recovered from COVID-19. The chain combines TRBV28 with TRBJ1-5; 10 nucleotides match TRBD1. The sequencing sample was made of PBMCs or T cells enriched from blood (not recorded which). The CDR3 DNA follows: TGTGCCGCCGCCCGACAGGGGGCCCAGCCCCAGCATTTT. This translates into CAAARQGAQPQHF.